This record looks at one TCR beta chain sequence and its context. This sample was taken from a study of preoperative IRX-2 immunotherapy in early breast cancer. The germline gives CDR1 SGHNT, CDR2 YENEEA. V lost 2 bases, J lost 4 bases, and 6 bases stayed unmatched. The CDR3 has 15 amino acids. As to treatment: preoperative locoregional IRX-2 cytokine immunotherapy. Samples came from a phase Ib trial of preoperative locoregional IRX-2 cytokine immunotherapy. Only in-frame clones appear in the TCRdb table, and some are missing; sequencing was by immunoSEQ multiplex PCR. The top ten hold roughly 15% of the sample, which has about 7,700 clones, around 84% seen once.

This clonotype was sampled from a human donor with breast cancer. The sequencing used tumor tissue, collected after IRX-2 immunotherapy. The gene calls are TRBV11-3 and TRBJ1-1; 8 nucleotides align to TRBD1. The CDR3 bases are TGTGCCAGCAGCTTATCATCAGGGGGCGTCACTGAAGCTTTCTTT. Translating it yields CASSLSSGGVTEAFF.